A selection of T cell receptor beta chains follows, all from one sample in a study of CD8 T cells in ankylosing spondylitis. From the 5' RACE reads, TCRdb called clonotypes with MiXCR, one entry per CDR3 protein. Here the sample spans about 540,000 distinct CDR3 sequences, 12% being singletons. Material: blood, either unsorted or a sorted T cell fraction (not recorded which). The receptors stem from a male donor with ankylosing spondylitis. Both conserved end residues are part of each CDR3. Fields, in order: V gene, clone size, D gene, CDR3 length, J gene, CDR3 DNA, CDR3 protein. A D gene is named only where the DNA matches it firmly. Part of the rows lack a size; the others show once, few, many or a class for expanded clones.

TRBV20-1,many,NA,12,TRBJ2-5,TGCAGTGCTAGGACTAGCCAAGAGACCCAGTACTTC,CSARTSQETQYF
TRBV11-2,NA,NA,15,TRBJ2-3,TGTGCCAGCAGCCCCTCGGCAGCACCCACAGATACGCAGTATTTT,CASSPSAAPTDTQYF
TRBV20-1,NA,TRBD1,15,TRBJ1-2,TGCAGTGCTAGAGAAGGGGGACAGCTTAACTATGGCTACACCTTC,CSAREGGQLNYGYTF
TRBV12-3/TRBV12-4,many,NA,14,TRBJ1-4,TGTGCCAGCAGTTTGGACTTTACTAATGAAAAACTGTTTTTT,CASSLDFTNEKLFF
TRBV5-1,few,NA,14,TRBJ1-5,TGCGCCAGCAGCTGGGAGGGCGGCAATCAGCCCCAGCATTTT,CASSWEGGNQPQHF
TRBV12-3/TRBV12-4,NA,NA,14,TRBJ2-7,TGTGCCAGCAGCCCAGGGGGGAGGGGTCGCGAGCAGTACTTC,CASSPGGRGREQYF
TRBV5-1,NA,NA,15,TRBJ2-1,TGCGCCAGCAGCTTGGAGGGCAGGGGTTTGGATGAGCAGTTCTTC,CASSLEGRGLDEQFF
TRBV24-1,few,NA,12,TRBJ1-2,TGTGCCACCAGTGATTACACATATGGCTACACCTTC,CATSDYTYGYTF
TRBV12-3/TRBV12-4,many,TRBD1,14,TRBJ2-7,TGTGCCAGCACCACCGGGACAGACAGCTACGAGCAGTACTTC,CASTTGTDSYEQYF
TRBV20-1,few,NA,15,TRBJ2-3,TGCAGTGCTAGTCAGCGTGAGGGCCGCACAGATACGCAGTATTTT,CSASQREGRTDTQYF
TRBV5-1,NA,TRBD1,16,TRBJ1-2,TGCGCCAGCAGCTTGGGGCTGGGACAGGCTGACTATGCCTACACCTTC,CASSLGLGQADYAYTF
TRBV3-1,NA,NA,15,TRBJ2-7,TGTGCCAGCAGCCAAGTCTCGGGGGGCAGGTACGAGCAGTACTTC,CASSQVSGGRYEQYF
TRBV24-1,NA,TRBD1,14,TRBJ1-1,TGTGCCACCAGTGCCCAGGGGGCAGTCACTGAAGCTTTCTTT,CATSAQGAVTEAFF
TRBV20-1,many,NA,13,TRBJ2-1,TGCAGTGCTAGAGTAAGTGGACGAGGGGAGCAGTTCTTC,CSARVSGRGEQFF
TRBV7-9,NA,TRBD1,16,TRBJ1-3,TGTGCCAGCAGCCCCACTACAGGGGGCACTGGAAACACCATATATTTT,CASSPTTGGTGNTIYF
TRBV11-2,few,NA,15,TRBJ2-1,TGTGCCAGCAGCCTACGGGACCCTCCCAGTAATGAGCAGTTCTTC,CASSLRDPPSNEQFF
TRBV5-1,many,NA,17,TRBJ1-3,TGCGCCAGCAGCCCGGATGCAGGGTCCTACTCTGGAAACACCATATATTTT,CASSPDAGSYSGNTIYF
TRBV4-1,few,NA,16,TRBJ2-1,TGCGCCAGCAGCCTCCCGACGGGGGTCCCCTACAATGAGCAGTTCTTC,CASSLPTGVPYNEQFF
TRBV12-3/TRBV12-4,few,NA,15,TRBJ1-4,TGTGCCAGCAGTTCCCTCCTAGGGGCGGGTGAAAAACTGTTTTTT,CASSSLLGAGEKLFF
TRBV3-1,NA,NA,16,TRBJ2-1,TGTGCCAGCAGCCATGACCGGGGGCCACATAACAATGAGCAGTTCTTC,CASSHDRGPHNNEQFF
TRBV3-1,few,TRBD1,15,TRBJ2-1,TGTGCCAGCAGCCAAGGTTCAGGGGGCTTGGGTGAGCAGTTCTTC,CASSQGSGGLGEQFF
TRBV12-3/TRBV12-4,few,TRBD1,14,TRBJ1-1,TGTGCCAGCAGACATACAGGGGTGAACACTGAAGCTTTCTTT,CASRHTGVNTEAFF
TRBV13,few,TRBD1,16,TRBJ1-4,TGTGCCAGCAGCCTCTACACAGGGGGCATTGGTGAAAAACTGTTTTTT,CASSLYTGGIGEKLFF